The clone carrying this T cell receptor beta chain was picked up a small number of times. Its target is unknown. Reasons for excluding patients were uncontrolled infection, other autoimmune disease, pregnancy or lactation. The germline V gene has CDR1 KGHSY and CDR2 FQNENV. V lost 4 bases, J lost 11 bases, and 15 bases lay in between. CDR3 size: 13 residues. The record originates from a study of T cells in Graves' hyperthyroidism and ophthalmopathy. Study outcomes and limitations: Most clonotypes that expanded in the thyroid above 0.001 also showed up in blood.

The CDR3 regions of TCR beta were amplified from RNA transcripts. HTBI primers were the set used in a first-round RT-PCR of the TCR CDR3. One entry per CDR3 protein, called by TCRdb with MiXCR from the multiplex PCR reads. The sample includes fewer than 550,000 distinct CDR3 sequences, about 15% of them seen just once. The sequencing sample was made of blood. The sequence was obtained from a young woman with Graves' hyperthyroidism. The V and J genes are TRBV16 and TRBJ1-5, with no clear D. The CDR3: CASSRVTPLAQHF. The DNA of the CDR3 is TGTGCCAGCAGCCGCGTAACCCCGCTAGCCCAGCATTTT. Variable domain in full (rest from reference TRBV16 and TRBJ1-5): GEEVAQTPKHLVRGEGQKAKLYCAPIKGHSYVFWYQQVLKNEFKFLISFQNENVFDETGMPKERFSAKCLPNSPCSLEIQATKLEDSAVYFCASSRVTPLAQHFGDGTRLSIL.